Detailed here is one T cell receptor beta chain. No antigen is known for it. Researchers ran the PCR with 60 Vbeta and 13 Jbeta primers. Sequencing used immunoSEQ multiplex PCR; TCRdb keeps in-frame clones, though not all of them. Here the sample spans around 150,000 clones, about 78% being singletons. CDR1 is SGHRS, CDR2 YFSETQ, per germline. The CDR3 length is 16 residues. V lost 0 bases and J 5 bases, leaving 14 bases between the germline ends. The sample belongs to a study of cytomegalovirus exposure and HLA in healthy donors. Overall study results and limits: In a later analysis, TCR beta V- and J-gene trimming was associated with a missense DCLRE1C variant. Of the V segments, some could not be distinguished, including TRBV6-2 and TRBV6-3, and were excluded. Earlier findings revealed that most TCR beta V segments proved productive either about 87% or about 30% of the time.

The sequencing input was PBMCs. This TCR came from a male donor in good health and CMV-seronegative. The chain uses TRBV5-1 and TRBJ1-4, with D hard to call. CDR3 DNA: TGCGCCAGCAGCTTGGATGCAGCCCGGGAAAATGAAAAACTGTTTTTT. As protein: CASSLDAARENEKLFF.